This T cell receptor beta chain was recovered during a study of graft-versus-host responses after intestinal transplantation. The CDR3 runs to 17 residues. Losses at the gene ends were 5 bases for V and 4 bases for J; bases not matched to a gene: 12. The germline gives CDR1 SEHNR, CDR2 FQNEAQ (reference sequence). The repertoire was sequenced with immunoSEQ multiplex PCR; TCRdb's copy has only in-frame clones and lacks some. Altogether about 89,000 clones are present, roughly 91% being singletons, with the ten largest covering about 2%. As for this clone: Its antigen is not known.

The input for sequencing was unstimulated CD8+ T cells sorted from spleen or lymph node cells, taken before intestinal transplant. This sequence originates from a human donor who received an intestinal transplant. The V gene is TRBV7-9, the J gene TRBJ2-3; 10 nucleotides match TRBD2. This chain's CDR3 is CASSMGGGGTSADTQYF. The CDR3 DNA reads TGTGCCAGCAGCATGGGAGGCGGCGGGACTAGCGCAGATACGCAGTATTTT.